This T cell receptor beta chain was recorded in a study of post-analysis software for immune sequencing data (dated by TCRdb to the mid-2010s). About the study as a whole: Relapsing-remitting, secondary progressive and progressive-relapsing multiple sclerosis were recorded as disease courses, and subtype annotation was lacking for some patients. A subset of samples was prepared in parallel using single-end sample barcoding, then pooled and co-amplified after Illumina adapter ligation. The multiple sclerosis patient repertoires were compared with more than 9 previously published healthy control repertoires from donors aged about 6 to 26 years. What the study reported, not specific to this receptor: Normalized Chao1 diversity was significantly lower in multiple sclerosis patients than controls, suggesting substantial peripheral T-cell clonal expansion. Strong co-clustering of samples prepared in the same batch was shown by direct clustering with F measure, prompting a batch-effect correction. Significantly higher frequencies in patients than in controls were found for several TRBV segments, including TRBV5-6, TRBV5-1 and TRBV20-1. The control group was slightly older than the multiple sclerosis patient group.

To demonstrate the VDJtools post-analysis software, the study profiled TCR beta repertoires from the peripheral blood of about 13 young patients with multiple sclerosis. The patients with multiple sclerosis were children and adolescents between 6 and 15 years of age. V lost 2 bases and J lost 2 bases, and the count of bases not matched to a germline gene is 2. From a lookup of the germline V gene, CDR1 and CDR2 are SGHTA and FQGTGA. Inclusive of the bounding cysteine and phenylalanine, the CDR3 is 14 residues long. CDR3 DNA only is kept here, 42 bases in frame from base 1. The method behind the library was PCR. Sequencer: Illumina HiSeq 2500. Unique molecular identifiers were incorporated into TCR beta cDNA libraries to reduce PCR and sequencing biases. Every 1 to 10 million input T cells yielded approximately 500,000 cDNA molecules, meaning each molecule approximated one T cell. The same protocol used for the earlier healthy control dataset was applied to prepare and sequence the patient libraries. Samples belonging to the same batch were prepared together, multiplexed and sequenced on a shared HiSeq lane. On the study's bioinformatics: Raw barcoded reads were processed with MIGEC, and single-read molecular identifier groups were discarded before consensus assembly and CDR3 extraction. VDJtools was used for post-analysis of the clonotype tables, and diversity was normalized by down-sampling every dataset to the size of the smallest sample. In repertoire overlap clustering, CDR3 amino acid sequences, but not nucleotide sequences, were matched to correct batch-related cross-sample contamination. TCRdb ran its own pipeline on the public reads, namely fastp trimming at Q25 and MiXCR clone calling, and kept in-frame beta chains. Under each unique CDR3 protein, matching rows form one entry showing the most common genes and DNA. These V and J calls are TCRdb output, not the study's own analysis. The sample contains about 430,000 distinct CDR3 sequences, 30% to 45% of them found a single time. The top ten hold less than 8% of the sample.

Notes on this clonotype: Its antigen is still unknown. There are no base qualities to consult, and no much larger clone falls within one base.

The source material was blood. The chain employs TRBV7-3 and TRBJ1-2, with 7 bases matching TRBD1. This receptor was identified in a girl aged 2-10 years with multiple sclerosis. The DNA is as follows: TGTGCCAGCAGCTTATCGGGACAGAACTATGGCTACACCTTC. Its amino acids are CASSLSGQNYGYTF.